This TCR beta chain appears in the sequencing data of a study of blood T cell repertoires in COVID-19. For the study at large: Sites in the United States, Italy and Spain provided acute and convalescent COVID-19 samples. PBMCs, B-cell-depleted T cells, or T cells provided the cDNA or gDNA that made up the material.

Per the original data handling: Amplifying reference gene primers gave estimates of nucleated cell counts. Some clones are missing from TCRdb's copy, which holds only in-frame ones; the method was immunoSEQ multiplex PCR. That table furnishes V, J and clone size, whereas the DNA furnished D and trimming. The table has roughly 46,000 clones, approximately 88% seen once. Material: peripheral blood. This sequence originates from a human donor with active COVID-19. The donor label of this sample is uncertain.

The DNA for the CDR3 is TGTGCCAGCAGCCTACAGGGATCCTATGGCTACACCTTC. Amino acids: CASSLQGSYGYTF. The chain uses TRBV5-4 and TRBJ1-2; D may be TRBD1 (6 bases). Germline V gene data show CDR1 as SGHNT and CDR2 as YYREEE (reference sequence). Trimming removed 4 bases at V and 4 bases at J, with 11 bases between. This CDR3 has 13 residues.